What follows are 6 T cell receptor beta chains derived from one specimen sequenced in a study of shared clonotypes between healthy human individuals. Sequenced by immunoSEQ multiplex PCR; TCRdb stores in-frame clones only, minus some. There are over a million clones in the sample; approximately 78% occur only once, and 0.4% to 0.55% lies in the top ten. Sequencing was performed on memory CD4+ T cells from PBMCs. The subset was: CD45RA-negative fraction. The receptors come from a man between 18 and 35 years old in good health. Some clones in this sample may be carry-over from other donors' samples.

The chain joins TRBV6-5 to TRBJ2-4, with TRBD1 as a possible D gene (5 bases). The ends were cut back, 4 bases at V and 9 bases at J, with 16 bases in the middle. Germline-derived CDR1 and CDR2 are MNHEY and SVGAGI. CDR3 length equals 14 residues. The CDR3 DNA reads TGTGCCAGCAGTTCCCGGGCAGGGTGGATCATTCAGTACTTC. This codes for CASSSRAGWIIQYF.

CDR3 in DNA: TGCGCCAGCAGCCAACAGGGCTACGAGCAGTACTTC. Its translation: CASSQQGYEQYF. The V call is TRBV5-1, the J call TRBJ2-7; D possibly corresponds to TRBD1 (6 bases). Trimming removed 4 bases from V and 3 bases from J, with 8 bases in between. Germline CDR1 is SGHRS and CDR2 is YFSETQ. The CDR3 has 12 amino acids.

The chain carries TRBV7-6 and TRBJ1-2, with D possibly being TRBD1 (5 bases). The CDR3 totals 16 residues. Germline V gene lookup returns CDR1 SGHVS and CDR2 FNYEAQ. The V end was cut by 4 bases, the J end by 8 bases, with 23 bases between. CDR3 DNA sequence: TGTGCCAGCAGCTGGGGGAAGGGAGACGCCGCGGGGGGCTACACCTTC. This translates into CASSWGKGDAAGGYTF.

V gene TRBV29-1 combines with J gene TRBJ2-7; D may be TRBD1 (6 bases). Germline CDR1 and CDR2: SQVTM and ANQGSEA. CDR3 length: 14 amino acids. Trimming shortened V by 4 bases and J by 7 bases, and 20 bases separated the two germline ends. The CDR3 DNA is TGCAGCGTTGCGACAGGTCTCAAGGCGCGGGAGCAGTACTTC. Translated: CSVATGLKAREQYF.

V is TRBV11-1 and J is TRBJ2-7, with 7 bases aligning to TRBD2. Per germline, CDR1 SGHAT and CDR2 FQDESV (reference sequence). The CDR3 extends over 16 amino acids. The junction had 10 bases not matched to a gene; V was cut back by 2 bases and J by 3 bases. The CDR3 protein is CASSLRSTSAFYEQYF. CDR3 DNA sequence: TGTGCCAGCAGCTTACGTAGCACTAGCGCCTTCTACGAGCAGTACTTC.

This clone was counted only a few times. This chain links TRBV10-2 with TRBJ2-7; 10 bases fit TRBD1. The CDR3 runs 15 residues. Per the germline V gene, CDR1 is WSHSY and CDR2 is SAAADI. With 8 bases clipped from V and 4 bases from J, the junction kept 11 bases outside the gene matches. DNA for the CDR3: TGCGCCAGCCAACGCGGGACAGGGGCCTTTTACGAGCAGTACTTC. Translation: CASQRGTGAFYEQYF.